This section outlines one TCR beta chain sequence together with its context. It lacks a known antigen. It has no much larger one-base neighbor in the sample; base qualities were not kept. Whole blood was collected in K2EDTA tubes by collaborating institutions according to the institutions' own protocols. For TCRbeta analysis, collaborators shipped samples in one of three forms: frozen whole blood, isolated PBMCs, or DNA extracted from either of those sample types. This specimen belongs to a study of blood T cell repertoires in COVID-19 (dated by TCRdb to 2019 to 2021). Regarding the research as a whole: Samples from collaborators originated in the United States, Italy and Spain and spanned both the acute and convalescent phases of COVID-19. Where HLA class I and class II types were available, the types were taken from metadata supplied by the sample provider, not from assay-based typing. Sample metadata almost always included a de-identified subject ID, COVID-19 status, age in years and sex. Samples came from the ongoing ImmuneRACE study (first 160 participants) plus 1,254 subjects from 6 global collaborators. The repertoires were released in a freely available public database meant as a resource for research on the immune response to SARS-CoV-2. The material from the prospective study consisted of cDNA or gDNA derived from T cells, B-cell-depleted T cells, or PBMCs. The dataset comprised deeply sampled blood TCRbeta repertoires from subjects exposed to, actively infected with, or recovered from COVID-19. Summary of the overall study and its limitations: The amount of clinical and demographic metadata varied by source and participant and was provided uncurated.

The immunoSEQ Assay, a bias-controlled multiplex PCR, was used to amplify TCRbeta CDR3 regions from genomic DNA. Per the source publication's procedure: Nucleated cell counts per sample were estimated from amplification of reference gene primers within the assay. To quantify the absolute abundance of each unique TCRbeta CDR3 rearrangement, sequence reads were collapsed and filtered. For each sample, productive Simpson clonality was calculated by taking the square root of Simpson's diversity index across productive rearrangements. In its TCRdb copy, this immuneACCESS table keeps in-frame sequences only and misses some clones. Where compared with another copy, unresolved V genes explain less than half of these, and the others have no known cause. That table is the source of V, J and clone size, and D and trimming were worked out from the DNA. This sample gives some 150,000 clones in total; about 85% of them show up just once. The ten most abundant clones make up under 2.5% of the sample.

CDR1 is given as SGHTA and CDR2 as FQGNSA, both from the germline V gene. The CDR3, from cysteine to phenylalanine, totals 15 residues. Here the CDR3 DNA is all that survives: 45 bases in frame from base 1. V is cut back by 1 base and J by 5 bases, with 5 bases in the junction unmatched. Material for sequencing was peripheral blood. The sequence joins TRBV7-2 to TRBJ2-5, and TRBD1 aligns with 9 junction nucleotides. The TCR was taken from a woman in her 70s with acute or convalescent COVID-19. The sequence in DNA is TGTGCCAGCAGCTTAGGACAGGGGGTTGTGGAGACCCAGTACTTC. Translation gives CASSLGQGVVETQYF.